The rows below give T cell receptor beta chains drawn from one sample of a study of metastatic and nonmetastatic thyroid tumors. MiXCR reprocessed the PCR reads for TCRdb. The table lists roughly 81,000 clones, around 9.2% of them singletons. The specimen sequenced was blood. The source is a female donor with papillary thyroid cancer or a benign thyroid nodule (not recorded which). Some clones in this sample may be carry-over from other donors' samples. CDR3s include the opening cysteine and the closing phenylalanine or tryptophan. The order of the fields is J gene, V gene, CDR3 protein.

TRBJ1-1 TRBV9 CASSVHRGGYTFGSGTTEAFF
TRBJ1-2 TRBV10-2 CASSEAGQGPYGYTF
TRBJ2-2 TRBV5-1 CASSLAGTPGELFF
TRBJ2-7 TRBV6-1 CASSKRGGSYEQYF
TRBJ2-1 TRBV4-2 CASSRGGRGAYNEQFF
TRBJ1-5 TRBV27 CASSFTGVGQPQHF
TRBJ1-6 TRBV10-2 CASSAPNSPLHF
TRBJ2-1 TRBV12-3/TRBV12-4 CASTIAGGQYNEQFF
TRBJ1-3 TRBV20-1 CSASVGSTDGNTIYF
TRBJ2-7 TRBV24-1 CATRPLRGSYEQYF
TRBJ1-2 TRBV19 CASSISGGYGYTF
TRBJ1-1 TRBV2 CASSNRDGGWANTEAFF
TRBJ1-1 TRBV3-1 CASSLGDTEAFF
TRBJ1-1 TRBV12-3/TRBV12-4 CASSLGRNTEAFF
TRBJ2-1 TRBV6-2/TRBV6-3 CASTRTDYNEQFF
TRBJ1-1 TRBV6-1 CASLGSGASTEAFF
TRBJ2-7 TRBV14 CASSQVGGATDEQYF
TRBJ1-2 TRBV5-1 CASSAEKFGYTF
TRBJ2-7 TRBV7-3 CASSLDKAHEQYF
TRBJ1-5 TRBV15 CATSMQGGNQPQHF
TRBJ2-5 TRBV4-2 CASSQDSGGVPSQTQYF
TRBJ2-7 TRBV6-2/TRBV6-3 CASSSQNRGSWAYEQYF
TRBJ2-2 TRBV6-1 CASIRQWETGELFF
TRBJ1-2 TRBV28 CASSLTGVYGYTF
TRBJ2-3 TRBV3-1 CASSRGLAGSTDTQYF
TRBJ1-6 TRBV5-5 CASSSDWWGSYNSPLHF
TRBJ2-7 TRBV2 CASSDRGRGYEQYF
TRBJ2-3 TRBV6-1 CASIEYPGLATDTQYF
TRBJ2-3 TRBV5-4 CASSFRDQSKTQYF
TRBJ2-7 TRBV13 CASSWTGGSYEQYF
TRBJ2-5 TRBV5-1 CASSLTGGGETQYF
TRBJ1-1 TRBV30 CAWTQEGGTEAFF
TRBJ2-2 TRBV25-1 CASSEGTDHTGELFF
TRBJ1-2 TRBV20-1 CSAREARAYGYTF
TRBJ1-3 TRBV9 CASSVAPGNTIYF
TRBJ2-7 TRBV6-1 CASSRDRHYEQYF
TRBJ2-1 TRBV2 CASSSGTGGFGEQFF
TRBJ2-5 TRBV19 CASSMGDKQETQYF
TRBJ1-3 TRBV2 CASRIEGGRFAGNTIYF
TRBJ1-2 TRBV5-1 CASSLGRGSGYTF
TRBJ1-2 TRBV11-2 CASSILPTGSYGYTF
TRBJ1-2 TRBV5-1 CASSWGSGGMDGYTF
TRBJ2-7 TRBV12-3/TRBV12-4 CASSLLGTIQTQSSYEQYF
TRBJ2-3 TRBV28 CASSLLWGGGSTDTQYF
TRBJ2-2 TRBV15 CATSRGGRTNTGELFF
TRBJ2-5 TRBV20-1 CSARDGALWTKTQYF
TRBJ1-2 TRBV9 CASSDGTGNYGYTF
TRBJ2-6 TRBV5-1 CASSATSVGLAGANVLTF
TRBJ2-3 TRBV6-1 CASSDHRRDTQYF
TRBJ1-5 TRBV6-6 CASSYWEGHQPQHF
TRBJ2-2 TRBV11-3 CASSPWYHQDTGELFF
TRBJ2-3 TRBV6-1 CASRPQGRFSTDTQYF